This TCR beta chain was recorded in a study of blood T cell repertoires in COVID-19. Study-wide background: Acute and convalescent COVID-19 samples came from the United States, Italy and Spain. Nucleic acid was either cDNA or gDNA, and it came from T cells, B-cell-depleted T cells, or PBMCs.

Original data processing: For nucleated cells, counts were estimated from reference gene primer amplification. The method was immunoSEQ multiplex PCR; TCRdb's version includes in-frame clones alone and lacks a portion of them. That table is the source of V, J and clone size, and D and trimming were worked out from the DNA. The data hold under 95,000 clones, with about 86% observed a single time. V was clipped by 4 bases and J by 2 bases; unmatched bases: 3. CDR1 and CDR2 from the germline V gene are SGHVS and FQNEAQ. The CDR3 has 15 amino acids. The chain employs TRBV7-8 and TRBJ2-5; TRBD2 agrees at 11 bases. Sequencing was carried out using peripheral blood. This clonotype was obtained from a man older than 75 in a cohort sampled during active COVID-19. The CDR3 spells CASSSGLAVQETQYF. For the CDR3, the DNA is TGTGCCAGCAGCTCGGGACTAGCGGTACAAGAGACCCAGTACTTC. The variable domain in full, with the rest retrieved from reference TRBV7-8 and TRBJ2-5, is GAGVSQSPRYKVAKRGQDVALRCDPISGHVSLFWYQQALGQGPEFLTYFQNEAQLDKSGLPSDRFFAERPEGSVSTLKIQRTQQEDSAVYLCASSSGLAVQETQYFGPGTRLLVL.